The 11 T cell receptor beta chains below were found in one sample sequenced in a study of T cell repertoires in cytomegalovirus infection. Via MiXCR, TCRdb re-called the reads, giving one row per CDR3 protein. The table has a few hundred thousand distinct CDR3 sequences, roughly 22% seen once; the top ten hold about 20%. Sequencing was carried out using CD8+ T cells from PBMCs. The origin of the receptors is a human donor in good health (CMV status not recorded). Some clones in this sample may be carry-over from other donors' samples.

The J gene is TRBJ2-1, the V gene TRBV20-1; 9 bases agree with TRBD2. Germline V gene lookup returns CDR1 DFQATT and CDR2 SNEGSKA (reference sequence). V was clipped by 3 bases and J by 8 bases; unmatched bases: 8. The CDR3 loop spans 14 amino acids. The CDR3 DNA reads TGCAGTGCTAGCCTAGCGGGGCCAGGGGATGAGCAGTTCTTC. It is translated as CSASLAGPGDEQFF.

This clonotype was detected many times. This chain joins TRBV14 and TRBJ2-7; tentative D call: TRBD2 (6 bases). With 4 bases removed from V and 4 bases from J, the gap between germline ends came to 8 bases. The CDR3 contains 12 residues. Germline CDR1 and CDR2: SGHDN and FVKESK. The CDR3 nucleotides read TGTGCCAGCAGCCCCCGGGGGTACGAGCAGTACTTC. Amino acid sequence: CASSPRGYEQYF.

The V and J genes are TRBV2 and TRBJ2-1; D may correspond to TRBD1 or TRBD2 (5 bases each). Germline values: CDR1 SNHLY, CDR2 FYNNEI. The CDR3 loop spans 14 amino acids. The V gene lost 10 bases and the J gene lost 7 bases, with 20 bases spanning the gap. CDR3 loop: CATQEGTAPNEQFF. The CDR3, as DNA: TGTGCCACGCAGGAAGGGACGGCTCCGAATGAGCAGTTCTTC.

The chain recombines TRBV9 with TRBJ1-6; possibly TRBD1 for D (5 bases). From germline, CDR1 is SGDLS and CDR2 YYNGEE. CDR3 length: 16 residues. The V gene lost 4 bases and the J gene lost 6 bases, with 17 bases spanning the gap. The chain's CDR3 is CASSPSWGGPNSPLHF. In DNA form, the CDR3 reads TGTGCCAGCAGCCCGAGTTGGGGGGGACCTAATTCACCCCTCCACTTT.

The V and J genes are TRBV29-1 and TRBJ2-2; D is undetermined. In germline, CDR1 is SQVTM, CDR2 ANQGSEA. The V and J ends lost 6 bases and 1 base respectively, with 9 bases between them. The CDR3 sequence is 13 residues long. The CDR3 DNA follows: TGCAGCGTACAAGACGGGAACACCGGGGAGCTGTTTTTT. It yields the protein CSVQDGNTGELFF.

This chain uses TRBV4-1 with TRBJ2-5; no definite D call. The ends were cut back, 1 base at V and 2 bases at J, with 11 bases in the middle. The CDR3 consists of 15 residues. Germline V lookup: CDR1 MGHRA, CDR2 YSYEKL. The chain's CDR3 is CASSQGLGFQETQYF. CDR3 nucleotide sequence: TGCGCCAGCAGCCAAGGGCTCGGCTTTCAAGAGACCCAGTACTTC.

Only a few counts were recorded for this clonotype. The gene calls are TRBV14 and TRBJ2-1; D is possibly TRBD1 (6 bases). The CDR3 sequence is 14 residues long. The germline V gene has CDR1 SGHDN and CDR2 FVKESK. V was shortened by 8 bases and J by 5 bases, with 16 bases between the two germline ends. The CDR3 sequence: CASSIRDTDNEQFF. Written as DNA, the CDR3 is TGTGCCAGCTCAATACGGGACACTGACAATGAGCAGTTCTTC.

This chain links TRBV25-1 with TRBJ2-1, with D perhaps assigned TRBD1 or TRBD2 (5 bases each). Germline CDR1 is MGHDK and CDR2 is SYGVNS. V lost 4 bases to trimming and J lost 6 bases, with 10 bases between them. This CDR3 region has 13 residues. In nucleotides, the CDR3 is TGTGCCAGCAGTGTGGGACCGTTCAATGAGCAGTTCTTC. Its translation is CASSVGPFNEQFF.

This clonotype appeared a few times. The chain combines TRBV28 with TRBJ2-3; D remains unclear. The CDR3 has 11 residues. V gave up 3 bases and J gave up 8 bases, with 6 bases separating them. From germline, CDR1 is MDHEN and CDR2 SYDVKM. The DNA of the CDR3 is TGTGCCAGCAGTTTCGACTCTACGCAGTATTTT. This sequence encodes CASSFDSTQYF.

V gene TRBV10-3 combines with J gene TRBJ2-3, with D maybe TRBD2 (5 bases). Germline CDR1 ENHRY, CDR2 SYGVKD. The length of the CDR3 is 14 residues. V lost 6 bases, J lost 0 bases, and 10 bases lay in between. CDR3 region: CAIRSGDSTDTQYF. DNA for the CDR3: TGTGCCATCAGGTCCGGGGATAGCACAGATACGCAGTATTTT.

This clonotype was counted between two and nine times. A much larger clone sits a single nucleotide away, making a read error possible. The CDR3, as DNA: TGTGCCAGCAGCTCCGGGACACACTACGAGCAGTACTTC. Translating gives CASSSGTHYEQYF. The chain couples TRBV2 to TRBJ2-7, with a tentative D call TRBD1 (6 bases). The CDR3 has 13 amino acids. V lost 6 bases and J lost 3, with 12 bases in between. The germline gives CDR1 SNHLY, CDR2 FYNNEI.